This paragraph covers one T cell receptor beta chain sequence. What it recognizes is unknown. Assay: immunoSEQ multiplex PCR; the TCRdb copy retains only in-frame clones and omits some. The data show 50,000 to 75,000 clones, about nine tenths seen once. This sample is part of a study of PD-1 blockade in mismatch repair-deficient tumors. Germline loops: CDR1 SGHNT, CDR2 YENEEA. The germline V and J ends were trimmed by 2 bases and 2 bases, with 3 bases remaining between them. CDR3 length equals 12 residues. The study's findings and limits: Rapid post-treatment expansion, then contraction, generally preceding radiologic response, marked tumor-resident clones.

The clonotype originates from an adult with mismatch repair-deficient cancer. The chain couples TRBV11-3 to TRBJ2-5; D gene uncertain. The source material was peripheral blood, sampled 52 weeks after starting pembrolizumab. CDR3 sequence (DNA): TGTGCCAGCAGCTTACGACAAGAGACCCAGTACTTC. Translating gives CASSLRQETQYF.